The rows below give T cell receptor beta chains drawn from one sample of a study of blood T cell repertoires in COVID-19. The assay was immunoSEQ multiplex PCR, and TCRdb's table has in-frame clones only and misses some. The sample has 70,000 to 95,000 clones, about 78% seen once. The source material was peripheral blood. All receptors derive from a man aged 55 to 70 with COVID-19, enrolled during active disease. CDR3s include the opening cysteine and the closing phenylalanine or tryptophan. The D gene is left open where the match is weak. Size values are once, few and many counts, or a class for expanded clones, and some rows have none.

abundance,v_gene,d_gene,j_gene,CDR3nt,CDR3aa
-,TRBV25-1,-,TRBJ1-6,TGTGCCAGCAGTTCTGCTTTGGCGGGACGGGATTCACCCCTCCACTTT,CASSSALAGRDSPLHF
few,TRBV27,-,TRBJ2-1,TGTGCCAGCAGCCCAGGACTGGAGAGCTACAATGAGCAGTTCTTC,CASSPGLESYNEQFF
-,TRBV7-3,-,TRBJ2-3,TGTGCCAGCAGCTTATCTCAGGGGAGCACAGATACGCAGTATTTT,CASSLSQGSTDTQYF
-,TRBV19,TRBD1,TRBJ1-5,TGTGCCAGTAGGATATACAGGGGCTTTGGTCAGCCCCAGCATTTT,CASRIYRGFGQPQHF
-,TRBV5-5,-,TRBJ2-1,TGTGCCAGCAGCTTGGAGGTTCGGGGGAGACTTCTTAATGAGCAGTTCTTC,CASSLEVRGRLLNEQFF
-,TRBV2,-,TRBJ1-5,TGTGCCAGCAGTGGTTTACAAGATAGCAATCAGCCCCAGCATTTT,CASSGLQDSNQPQHF
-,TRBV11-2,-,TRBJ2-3,TGTGCCAGCAGCTTAGATCCGAGGGTACCAGATACGCAGTATTTT,CASSLDPRVPDTQYF
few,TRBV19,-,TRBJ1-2,TGTGCCAGTAGTATACCCTTCTCACCTAGCTACACCTTC,CASSIPFSPSYTF
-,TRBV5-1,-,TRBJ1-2,TGCGCCAGCAGCCCGGGTGAACATGGCTACACCTTC,CASSPGEHGYTF
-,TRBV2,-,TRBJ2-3,TGTGCCCAGGGTCGGCGAGATTTAACAGATACGCAGTATTTT,CAQGRRDLTDTQYF
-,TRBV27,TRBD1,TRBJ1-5,TGTGCCAGCAGTATGCTGACAGGGATTCTGGGAAGTCAGCCCCAGCATTTT,CASSMLTGILGSQPQHF
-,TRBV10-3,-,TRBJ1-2,TGTGCCATCAGTGGGACTTTGGGCTATGGCTACACCTTC,CAISGTLGYGYTF
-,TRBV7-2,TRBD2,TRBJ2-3,TGTGCCAGCAGCCCGAGACTAGCGCCAGATACGCAGTATTTT,CASSPRLAPDTQYF
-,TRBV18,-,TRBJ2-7,TGTGCCAGCTCACCGGTTCAGGGGACCTACGAGCAGTACTTC,CASSPVQGTYEQYF
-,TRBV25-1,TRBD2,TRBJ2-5,TGTGCCAGCGGCCCCGGGACTAGCGGGAGGATGGAGACCCAGTACTTC,CASGPGTSGRMETQYF
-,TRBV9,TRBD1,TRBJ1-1,TGTGCCAGCAGCCACGGGACAGCTAACACTGAAGCTTTCTTT,CASSHGTANTEAFF
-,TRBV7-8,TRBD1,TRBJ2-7,TGTGCCAGCAGTCGTACAGGGGGTACCTACGAGCAGTACTTC,CASSRTGGTYEQYF
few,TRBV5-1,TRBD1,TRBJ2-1,TGCGCCAGCAGCTTGGAGGGACAGGGCTACAATGAGCAGTTCTTC,CASSLEGQGYNEQFF
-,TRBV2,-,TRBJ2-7,TGTGCCAGCAAAGACAGCGCCTTCTCCTACGAGCAGTACTTC,CASKDSAFSYEQYF
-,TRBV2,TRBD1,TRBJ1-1,TGTGCCAGCACCTCGACAGGGGTCAACACTGAAGCTTTCTTT,CASTSTGVNTEAFF